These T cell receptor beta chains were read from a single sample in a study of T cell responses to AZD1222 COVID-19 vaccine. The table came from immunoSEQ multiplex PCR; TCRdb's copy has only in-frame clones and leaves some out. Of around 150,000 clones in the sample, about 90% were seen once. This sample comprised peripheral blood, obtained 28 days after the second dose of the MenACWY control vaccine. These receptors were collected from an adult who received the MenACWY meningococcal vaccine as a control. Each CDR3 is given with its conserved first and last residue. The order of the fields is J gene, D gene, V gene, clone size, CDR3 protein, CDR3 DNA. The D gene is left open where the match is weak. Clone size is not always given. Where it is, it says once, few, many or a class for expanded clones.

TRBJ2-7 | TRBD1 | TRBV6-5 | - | CASRTRQGIPYEQYF | TGTGCCAGCAGGACCCGACAGGGTATTCCCTACGAGCAGTACTTC
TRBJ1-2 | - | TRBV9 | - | CASSVTVNYGYTF | TGTGCCAGCAGCGTAACGGTCAACTATGGCTACACCTTC
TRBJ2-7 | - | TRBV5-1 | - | CASSIAHGYEQYF | TGCGCCAGCAGCATAGCCCACGGTTACGAGCAGTACTTC
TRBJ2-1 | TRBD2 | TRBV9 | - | CASSPGLAGYNEQFF | TGTGCCAGCAGCCCCGGACTAGCGGGGTACAATGAGCAGTTCTTC
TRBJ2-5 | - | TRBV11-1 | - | CASSLAGMQETQYF | TGTGCCAGCAGCTTAGCAGGGATGCAAGAGACCCAGTACTTC
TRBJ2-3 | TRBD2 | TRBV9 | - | CASSVGGTTGSSGSYVGTQYF | TGTGCCAGCAGCGTAGGTGGGACTACGGGGTCTAGCGGGAGTTATGTCGGTACGCAGTATTTT
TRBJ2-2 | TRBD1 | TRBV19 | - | CASSPRTGSTGELFF | TGTGCCAGTAGTCCGCGGACAGGGAGCACCGGGGAGCTGTTTTTT
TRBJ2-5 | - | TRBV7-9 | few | CASSAQGGETQYF | TGTGCCAGCAGCGCGCAGGGCGGGGAGACCCAGTACTTC
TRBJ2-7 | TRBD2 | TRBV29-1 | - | CSVEGGTSYEQYF | TGCAGCGTTGAAGGGGGGACTAGCTACGAGCAGTACTTC
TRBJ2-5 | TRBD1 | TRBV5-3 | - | CARSLALGTVQETQYF | TGTGCCAGAAGCTTGGCCCTCGGGACAGTTCAAGAGACCCAGTACTTC
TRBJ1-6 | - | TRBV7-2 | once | CASSKQGSSYNSPLHF | TGTGCCAGCAGCAAGCAGGGGAGCTCCTATAATTCACCCCTCCACTTT
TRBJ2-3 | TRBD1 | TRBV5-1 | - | CASSLEGQIYTDTQYF | TGCGCCAGCAGCTTGGAGGGACAGATTTACACAGATACGCAGTATTTT
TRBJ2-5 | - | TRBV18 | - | CASSGSQETQYF | TGTGCCAGCTCTGGAAGCCAAGAGACCCAGTACTTC
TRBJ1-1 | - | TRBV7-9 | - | CASSFIEGQGTEAFF | TGTGCCAGCAGCTTTATTGAGGGGCAGGGGACTGAAGCTTTCTTT
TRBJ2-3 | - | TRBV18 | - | CASSPSATDTQYF | TGTGCCAGCTCACCATCGGCCACAGATACGCAGTATTTT
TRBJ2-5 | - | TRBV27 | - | CASTLGPGAETQYF | TGTGCCAGCACCTTAGGGCCGGGGGCAGAGACCCAGTACTTC
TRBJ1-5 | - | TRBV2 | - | CASRRGGSNQPQHF | TGTGCCAGCAGGCGGGGCGGTAGCAATCAGCCCCAGCATTTT
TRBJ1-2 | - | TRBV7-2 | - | CASSLFRDAYYTF | TGTGCCAGCAGCTTATTTCGGGACGCTTACTACACCTTC
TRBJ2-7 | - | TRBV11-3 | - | CASSLGGTPYEQYF | TGTGCCAGCAGCCTCGGAGGGACCCCCTACGAGCAGTACTTC
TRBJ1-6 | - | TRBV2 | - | CATTFDSMSPLHF | TGTGCCACAACATTCGACAGCATGTCACCCCTCCACTTT
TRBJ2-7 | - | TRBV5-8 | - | CASSREPVEQYF | TGTGCCAGCAGCCGAGAGCCGGTGGAGCAGTACTTC
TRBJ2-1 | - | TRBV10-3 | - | CAISVAGNEQFF | TGTGCCATCAGTGTGGCGGGGAATGAGCAGTTCTTC
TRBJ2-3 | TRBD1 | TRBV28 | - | CASSLDRAIDTQYF | TGTGCCAGCAGTCTGGACAGGGCGATAGATACGCAGTATTTT
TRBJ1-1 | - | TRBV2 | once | CASSELGDTEAFF | TGTGCCAGCAGTGAACTAGGGGACACTGAAGCTTTCTTT
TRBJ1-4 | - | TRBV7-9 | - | CASSLTVGLTNEKLFF | TGTGCCAGCAGCTTAACGGTGGGGCTTACTAATGAAAAACTGTTTTTT
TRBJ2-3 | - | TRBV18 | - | CASSPPGGATDTQYF | TGTGCCAGCTCACCACCGGGGGGGGCCACAGATACGCAGTATTTT
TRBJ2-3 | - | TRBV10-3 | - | CAISAPSGNQGDTQYF | TGTGCCATCAGTGCACCCTCGGGGAATCAGGGAGATACGCAGTATTTT
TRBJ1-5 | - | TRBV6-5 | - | CASAVGYSNQPQHF | TGTGCCAGTGCAGTTGGGTATAGCAATCAGCCCCAGCATTTT
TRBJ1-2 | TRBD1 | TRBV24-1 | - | CATGDGQGNYGYTF | TGTGCCACCGGCGACGGACAGGGGAACTATGGCTACACCTTC
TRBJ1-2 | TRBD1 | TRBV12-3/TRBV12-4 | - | CASSRQGVYGYTF | TGTGCCAGCAGTCGACAGGGGGTCTATGGCTACACCTTC
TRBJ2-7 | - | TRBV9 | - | CASSGRDNSYEQYF | TGTGCCAGCAGCGGTAGAGACAACTCCTACGAGCAGTACTTC
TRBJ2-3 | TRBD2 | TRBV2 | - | CASRRSSGGRADTQYF | TGTGCCAGCAGGAGATCTAGCGGGGGACGTGCAGATACGCAGTATTTT
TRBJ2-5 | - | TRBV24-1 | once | CATSDSGTGGETQYF | TGTGCCACCAGTGATTCGGGGACGGGGGGCGAGACCCAGTACTTC
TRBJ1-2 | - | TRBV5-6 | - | CASSLMVWTYGGYTF | TGTGCCAGCAGCTTGATGGTATGGACATATGGTGGCTACACCTTC
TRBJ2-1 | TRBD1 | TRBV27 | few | CASSSTGARNEQFF | TGTGCCAGCAGTTCTACAGGGGCGCGGAATGAGCAGTTCTTC
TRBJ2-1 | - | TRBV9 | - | CASSVEGRGNTEQFF | TGTGCCAGCAGCGTAGAGGGGAGAGGGAATACTGAGCAGTTCTTC
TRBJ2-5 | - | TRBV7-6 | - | CASSLFGTEGTQYF | TGTGCCAGCAGCTTATTTGGCACGGAGGGGACCCAGTACTTC
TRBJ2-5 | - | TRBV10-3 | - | CAISESFKTWTQYF | TGTGCCATCAGTGAGTCGTTCAAGACGTGGACCCAGTACTTC
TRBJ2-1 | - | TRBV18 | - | CASSPPRPGPYNEQFF | TGTGCCAGCTCACCACCGCGGCCAGGCCCCTACAATGAGCAGTTCTTC
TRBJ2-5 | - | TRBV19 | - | CASSTSKARETQYF | TGTGCCAGTAGTACCTCCAAGGCACGAGAGACCCAGTACTTC